This paragraph covers one T cell receptor beta chain sequence. The data were obtained in a study of blood T cells in healthy people across ages. A sample-barcoded 5' primer and a J-beta primer mix were used in a second PCR of about 7 to 11 cycles. Using its own MiXCR run on the 5' RACE reads, TCRdb lists one record per CDR3 protein. The repertoire holds around 1.5 million distinct CDR3 sequences, with 42% as singletons. Trimming removed 4 bases from V and 1 base from J; junction bases left unmatched: 8. Germline V gene data show CDR1 as SGHRS and CDR2 as YFSETQ. This CDR3 is 17 amino acids long. The origin of this receptor is a woman in her late teens or twenties in good health. Sample: blood. The chain has TRBV5-1 and TRBJ2-1, with TRBD2 identical over 10 bases. The CDR3: CASSTGYSGGSYNEQFF. CDR3 in DNA: TGCGCCAGCAGCACCGGATATAGCGGGGGGTCCTACAATGAGCAGTTCTTC. Combining the CDR3 with reference TRBV5-1 and TRBJ2-1 gives the whole variable domain KAGVTQTPRYLIKTRGQQVTLSCSPISGHRSVSWYQQTPGQGLQFLFEYFSETQRNKGNFPGRFSGRQFSNSRSEMNVSTLELGDSALYLCASSTGYSGGSYNEQFFGPGTRLTVL.